These 7 T cell receptor beta chains share one sample of origin, sequenced in a study of cytomegalovirus exposure and HLA in healthy donors. Some clones are missing from TCRdb's copy, which holds only in-frame ones; the method was immunoSEQ multiplex PCR. The sample has some 110,000 clones; about 87% are singletons. Sequenced material: PBMCs. These receptors were collected from a woman between 18 and 30 years old in good health and CMV-seropositive.

The rearrangement joins TRBV11-2 to TRBJ2-2; TRBD2 might be the D (5 bases). The CDR3 extends over 18 amino acids. The V and J ends lost 0 bases and 5 bases respectively, with 19 bases between them. The germline CDR1 and CDR2 sequences are SGHAT and FQNNGV. CDR3 sequence reads: CASSLEGTRFEPTGELFF. In DNA, the CDR3 is TGTGCCAGCAGCTTAGAAGGCACTAGATTTGAACCAACCGGGGAGCTGTTTTTT.

V gene TRBV9 combines with J gene TRBJ2-1; a weak D match, TRBD1 (6 bases). The germline V gene has CDR1 SGDLS and CDR2 YYNGEE. V gave up 4 bases and J gave up 0 bases, with 23 bases separating them. The CDR3 runs 19 residues. CDR3 protein: CASSSPTKSTGISYNEQFF. CDR3 sequence (DNA): TGTGCCAGCAGCTCCCCCACCAAATCAACAGGGATCTCCTACAATGAGCAGTTCTTC.

The J gene is TRBJ2-7, the V gene TRBV4-1; the D is unclear. Trimming removed 3 bases at V and 0 bases at J, with 6 bases between. The CDR3 covers 13 residues. Germline-derived CDR1 and CDR2 are MGHRA and YSYEKL. CDR3 region: CASSQPGSYEQYF. CDR3 in DNA: TGCGCCAGCAGCCAGCCCGGCTCCTACGAGCAGTACTTC.

The table lists this clone with a count of one. This rearrangement joins TRBV28 to TRBJ1-5; D might be TRBD1 (5 bases). The CDR3 has 16 amino acids. From germline, CDR1 is MDHEN and CDR2 SYDVKM. Trimming removed 1 base at V and 3 bases at J, with 13 bases between. CDR3 region: CASSLSSGVNNQPQHF. The CDR3 coding sequence is TGTGCCAGCAGTTTATCGTCGGGGGTAAACAATCAGCCCCAGCATTTT.

This chain joins TRBV4-1 and TRBJ2-1, with TRBD2 matching over 11 bases. CDR1 and CDR2 from the germline V gene are MGHRA and YSYEKL. The ends lost 1 base at V and 8 bases at J; junction bases unmatched: 4. This CDR3 has 15 residues. CDR3 in amino acids: CASSQVSGGADEQFF. CDR3 DNA: TGCGCCAGCAGCCAAGTTAGCGGGGGGGCCGATGAGCAGTTCTTC.

The J gene is TRBJ2-1, the V gene TRBV6-1; 12 nucleotides align to TRBD2. The length of the CDR3 is 15 residues. Germline V CDR1 and CDR2: MNHNS, SASEGT. V shed 2 bases, J shed 6 bases, and the junction held 2 bases outside the gene matches. The CDR3 region is CASSELAGGVNEQFF. The CDR3 DNA is TGTGCCAGCAGTGAACTAGCGGGGGGGGTCAATGAGCAGTTCTTC.

The chain has TRBV11-2 and TRBJ1-2; D uncertain. The CDR3 is made up of 10 amino acids. Trimming removed 4 bases from V and 7 bases from J, with 4 bases in between. Germline V CDR1 and CDR2: SGHAT, FQNNGV. CDR3 sequence: CASSYGGYTF. Here the CDR3 DNA reads TGTGCCAGCAGCTACGGTGGCTACACCTTC.